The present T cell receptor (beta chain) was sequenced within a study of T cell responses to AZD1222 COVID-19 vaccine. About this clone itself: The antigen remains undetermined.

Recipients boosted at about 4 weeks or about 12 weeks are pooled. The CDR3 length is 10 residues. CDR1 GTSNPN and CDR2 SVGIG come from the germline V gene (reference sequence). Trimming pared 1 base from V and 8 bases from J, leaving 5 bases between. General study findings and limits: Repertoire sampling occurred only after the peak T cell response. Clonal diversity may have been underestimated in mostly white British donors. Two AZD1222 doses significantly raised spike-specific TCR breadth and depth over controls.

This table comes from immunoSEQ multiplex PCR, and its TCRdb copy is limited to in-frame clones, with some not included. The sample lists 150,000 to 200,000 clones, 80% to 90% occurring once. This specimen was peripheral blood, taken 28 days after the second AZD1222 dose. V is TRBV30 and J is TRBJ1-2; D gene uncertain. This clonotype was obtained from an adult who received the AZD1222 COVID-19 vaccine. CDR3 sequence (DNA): TGTGCCTGGAGTGGGGCGGGCTACACCTTC. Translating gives CAWSGAGYTF.